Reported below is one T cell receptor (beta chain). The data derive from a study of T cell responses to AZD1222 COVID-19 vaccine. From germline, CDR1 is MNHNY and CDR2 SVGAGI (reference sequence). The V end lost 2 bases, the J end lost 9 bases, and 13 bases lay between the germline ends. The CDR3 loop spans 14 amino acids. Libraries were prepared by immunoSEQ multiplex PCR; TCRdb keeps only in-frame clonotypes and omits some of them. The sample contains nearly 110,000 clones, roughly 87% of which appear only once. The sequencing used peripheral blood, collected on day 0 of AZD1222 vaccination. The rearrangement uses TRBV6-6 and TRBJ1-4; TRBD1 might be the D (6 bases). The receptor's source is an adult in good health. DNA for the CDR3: TGTGCCAGCAGTTACGCGGGGCAGGGGAAAAAACTGTTTTTT. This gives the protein CASSYAGQGKKLFF.